One sample yielded the 18 T cell receptor beta chains listed below, sequenced in a study of control samples from healthy donors and cancer patients. The data were produced by immunoSEQ multiplex PCR, yet TCRdb's version contains in-frame clones alone and is incomplete. The data show 90,000 or so clones, about 87% seen once. The sequenced sample consisted of blood. Every receptor here comes from a woman between 65 and 79 years old in good health.

V usage is TRBV6-1 and J usage is TRBJ2-2, with TRBD1 as a possible D gene (6 bases). This CDR3 comprises 13 residues. Germline lookup yields CDR1 MNHNS and CDR2 SASEGT. Trimming cost V 2 bases and J 8 bases, with 9 bases left between them. DNA for the CDR3: TGTGCCAGCAGTGAATCAGGACAGGGGGAGCTGTTTTTT. This codes for CASSESGQGELFF.

V and J are TRBV2 and TRBJ2-3; 9 bases are shared with TRBD2. This CDR3 has 17 amino acids. Germline loops: CDR1 SNHLY, CDR2 FYNNEI. V shed 1 base, J shed 6 bases, and the junction held 11 bases outside the gene matches. The CDR3 spells CASSEGAFGGGADTQYF. For the CDR3, the DNA is TGTGCCAGCAGTGAAGGGGCGTTTGGCGGGGGGGCCGATACGCAGTATTTT.

This clone was detected a few times. The rearrangement joins TRBV3-1 (or the pseudogene TRBV3-2) to TRBJ2-5; 7 bases match TRBD1. V shed 6 bases and J 2 bases; nucleotides not matched to a gene: 3. Germline lookup yields CDR1 LGHDT and CDR2 YNNKEL (reference sequence). The CDR3 covers 13 residues. CDR3 DNA: TGTGCCAGCAGGGGACAGTTTCAAGAGACCCAGTACTTC. Translation gives CASRGQFQETQYF.

This clone was detected once. The chain uses TRBV29-1 and TRBJ1-1, with 7 bases identical to TRBD1. The germline V gene encodes CDR1 SQVTM and CDR2 ANQGSEA. The CDR3 totals 12 residues. J gave up 5 bases and V 7 bases, and 7 bases lay outside the gene matches. This CDR3 reads CSGQTGSTEAFF. The CDR3 DNA is TGCAGCGGACAGACAGGGTCGACTGAAGCTTTCTTT.

CDR3 sequence (DNA): TGTGCCAGTAGGACAGGGGGCAACACCGGGGAGCTGTTTTTT. As protein: CASRTGGNTGELFF. The genes are TRBV19 and TRBJ2-2; 10 nucleotides agree with TRBD1. The CDR3 runs to 14 residues. The V and J ends lost 6 bases and 2 bases, in that order; junction bases with no gene match: 0. In germline, CDR1 is LNHDA, CDR2 SQIVND (reference sequence).

The V call is TRBV2, the J call TRBJ1-5, with 11 bases identical to TRBD1. Trimming at V came to 4 bases and at J to 7 bases, leaving 6 bases not matched to a gene. Germline values: CDR1 SNHLY, CDR2 FYNNEI. The CDR3 runs 15 residues. The CDR3 coding sequence is TGTGCCAGCAGTGGAAGGGACAGGGGGAGGCAGCCCCAGCATTTT. Its protein is CASSGRDRGRQPQHF.

V and J are TRBV5-6 and TRBJ2-7, with D uncertain. This CDR3 has 14 residues. Per germline, CDR1 SGHDT and CDR2 YYEEEE. V dropped 0 bases and J dropped 5 bases, with 12 bases sitting between them. The CDR3 loop is CASSLAGSFHEQYF. The CDR3 DNA is TGTGCCAGCAGCTTGGCCGGTTCTTTCCACGAGCAGTACTTC.

V is TRBV18 and J is TRBJ2-3, with a possible D match to TRBD2 (5 bases). Trimming removed 6 bases at V and 0 bases at J, with 13 bases between. Germline CDR1 reads KGHSH; CDR2 reads LQKENI. The CDR3 totals 15 residues. The CDR3 bases are TGTGCCAGCTCCACCATGGGAGCTAGCACAGATACGCAGTATTTT. The encoded protein is CASSTMGASTDTQYF.

This rearrangement joins TRBV30 to TRBJ2-5, with a possible D match to TRBD2 (5 bases). The germline gives CDR1 GTSNPN, CDR2 SVGIG (reference sequence). This CDR3 spans 15 amino acids. The V gene lost 0 bases and the J gene lost 0 bases, with 11 bases spanning the gap. The CDR3 reads CAWSVAQRYQETQYF. DNA for the CDR3: TGTGCCTGGAGTGTCGCGCAGCGGTACCAAGAGACCCAGTACTTC.

The chain recombines TRBV6-2 or TRBV6-3 with TRBJ1-3, with D possibly matching TRBD1 (5 bases). V lost 4 bases, J lost 3 bases, and 13 bases lay in between. This CDR3 is 15 amino acids long. Germline V gene lookup returns CDR1 MNHEY and CDR2 SVGEGT. CDR3 in DNA: TGTGCCAGCAGTTCACAAGGGGCGCTTGGAAACACCATATATTTT. This gives the protein CASSSQGALGNTIYF.

V is TRBV12-5 and J is TRBJ1-6; TRBD1 aligns across 7 bases. This CDR3 has 16 amino acids. Trimming took 5 bases from V and 4 from J; bases not matched to a gene: 8. Germline values: CDR1 LGHNT, CDR2 FRNRAP. The CDR3 sequence is CASGTDSGGYNSPLHF. The CDR3 nucleotides read TGTGCTAGTGGTACAGACTCAGGGGGGTATAATTCACCCCTCCACTTT.

The V gene is TRBV19, the J gene TRBJ2-2; D is perhaps TRBD1 or TRBD2 (5 bases each). The V gene lost 6 bases and the J gene lost 0 bases, with 8 bases spanning the gap. Germline CDR1 reads LNHDA; CDR2 reads SQIVND (reference sequence). The CDR3 runs 14 residues. CDR3 sequence reads: CASRVGANTGELFF. DNA for the CDR3: TGTGCCAGTAGAGTGGGGGCGAACACCGGGGAGCTGTTTTTT. The variable domain in full, completed from reference TRBV19 and TRBJ2-2, reads DGGITQSPKYLFRKEGQNVTLSCEQNLNHDAMYWYRQDPGQGLRLIYYSQIVNDFQKGDIAEGYSVSREKKESFPLTVTSAQKNPTAFYLCASRVGANTGELFFGEGSRLTVL.

This clone has a single count. This chain joins TRBV18 and TRBJ1-1; D gene unclear. Germline CDR1 KGHSH, CDR2 LQKENI. This CDR3 is 14 amino acids long. V was shortened by 1 base and J by 2 bases, with 8 bases between the two germline ends. CDR3 protein: CASSPRRVNTEAFF. Written as DNA, the CDR3 is TGTGCCAGCTCACCACGAAGGGTTAACACTGAAGCTTTCTTT. The full variable domain, with the rest looked up from reference TRBV18 and TRBJ1-1, is NAGVMQNPRHLVRRRGQEARLRCSPMKGHSHVYWYRQLPEEGLKFMVYLQKENIIDESGMPKERFSAEFPKEGPSILRIQQVVRGDSAAYFCASSPRRVNTEAFFGQGTRLTVV.

V and J are TRBV27 and TRBJ1-1; D remains ambiguous. The germline V gene has CDR1 MNHEY and CDR2 SMNVEV (reference sequence). V lost 1 base to trimming and J lost 0 bases, with 3 bases between them. The CDR3 is made up of 13 amino acids. CDR3 amino acids: CASSLFVNTEAFF. For the CDR3, the DNA is TGTGCCAGCAGTTTATTTGTGAACACTGAAGCTTTCTTT.

The gene calls are TRBV25-1 and TRBJ2-1; tentative D call: TRBD1 (6 bases). Trimming left V 4 bases short and J 4 bases short, with 14 bases between. The CDR3 extends over 15 amino acids. Per the germline V gene, CDR1 is MGHDK and CDR2 is SYGVNS. Here the CDR3 reads CASSGTGHLYNEQFF. In DNA, the CDR3 is TGTGCCAGCAGTGGAACGGGACACCTATACAATGAGCAGTTCTTC.

The rearrangement links TRBV18 to TRBJ1-5; 9 bases map to TRBD1. The J segment lost 2 bases and the V segment lost 6 bases, leaving 5 bases of the junction unmatched. Per the germline V gene, CDR1 is KGHSH and CDR2 is LQKENI. This CDR3 contains 15 residues. This CDR3 reads CASSLDRGGNQPQHF. The CDR3 coding sequence is TGTGCCAGCTCCCTGGACAGGGGAGGCAATCAGCCCCAGCATTTT.

This chain connects TRBV6-1 to TRBJ1-6, with TRBD1 matching 7 bases. Germline values: CDR1 MNHNS, CDR2 SASEGT. V shed 3 bases and J 8 bases; nucleotides not matched to a gene: 1. CDR3 length: 13 amino acids. CDR3 coding DNA: TGTGCCAGCAGTGATACAGGGGATTCACCCCTCCACTTT. Protein sequence: CASSDTGDSPLHF.

V and J are TRBV14 and TRBJ2-7, with D possibly being TRBD1 (5 bases). The CDR3 covers 11 residues. Germline CDR1 and CDR2: SGHDN and FVKESK. The germline V and J ends were trimmed by 3 bases and 8 bases, with 8 bases remaining between them. The CDR3 region has the DNA TGTGCCAGCAGCCACCAGGGAAAGCAGTACTTC. Translation gives CASSHQGKQYF.